This T cell receptor beta chain is from a study of cytomegalovirus exposure and HLA in healthy donors. This clone was picked up a small number of times. Its antigen is currently unknown. PCR was performed using 60 Vbeta and 13 Jbeta primers. Some clones are missing from TCRdb's copy, which holds only in-frame ones; the method was immunoSEQ multiplex PCR. This table has over 70,000 clones, 75% to 85% appearing once. Study-wide results and limits: Researchers reported in a later analysis that a missense DCLRE1C variant was tied to TCR beta V- and J-gene trimming. Clonal expansion was found to be greater in HLA-associated TCR beta chains than in equally common others in a later analysis.

Germline CDR1 MNHNS, CDR2 SASEGT. This CDR3 has 14 residues. Deletions cut 6 bases from V and 1 base from J, with 12 bases between. The source of this sequence is a man in his fifties or sixties in good health and CMV-seropositive. This chain joins TRBV6-1 and TRBJ2-5, with D possibly matching TRBD1 (6 bases). The sequencing sample was made of PBMCs. This CDR3 is CASRYRTVQETQYF. DNA for the CDR3: TGTGCCAGCAGATACCGGACAGTCCAAGAGACCCAGTACTTC.